The clone carrying this TCR beta chain was counted a single time. Its antigen remains unidentified. There are 12 residues in the CDR3. Trimming left V 5 bases short and J 8 bases short, with 10 bases between. Germline CDR1 reads SGHNT; CDR2 reads YENEEA. Blood sampling was done at baseline, cycle 4 day 1, and cycle 7 day 1. TCRdb keeps only in-frame clones here, not all; method: immunoSEQ multiplex PCR. The data show some 30,000 clones, with 86% seen just once and 20% to 30% held by the top ten. This sample was included in a study of OX40 agonist ivuxolimab in advanced cancers. Findings and limits, study-wide: Among the nonresponders, some also had low normalized T-cell clonal expansion. The study observed clonal expansion of CD4+ and CD8+ blood T cells by week 6 at 0.1 to 3.0 mg/kg.

The material was CD4+ or CD8+ T cells sorted from blood, obtained in a trial of the OX40 agonist ivuxolimab. The V and J genes are TRBV11-3 and TRBJ2-1, with unresolved D. The TCR originated in an adult with an advanced solid tumor such as melanoma, head and neck, liver or kidney cancer. The CDR3 DNA is TGTGCCAGCAGCCCCATACCCGATGAGCAGTTCTTC. This gives the protein CASSPIPDEQFF.